Listed below are T cell receptor beta chains from one sample, sequenced in a study of cytomegalovirus exposure and HLA in healthy donors. Some clones are missing from TCRdb's copy, which holds only in-frame ones; the method was immunoSEQ multiplex PCR. The sample includes around 180,000 clones, over 75% of them seen just once. Sequencing was carried out using PBMCs. The receptors here all came from a girl under three years old in good health and CMV-seronegative. The CDR3 runs from the conserved cysteine through the conserved F or W. The order of the fields is V gene, J gene, D gene, clone size, CDR3 protein, CDR3 DNA. The D gene is left open where the match is weak. Part of the rows lack a size; the others show once, few, many or a class for expanded clones.

TRBV9	TRBJ2-5	TRBD2	.	CASSVYPSGQETQYF	TGTGCCAGCAGCGTATATCCTAGCGGACAAGAGACCCAGTACTTC
TRBV4-1	TRBJ2-1	TRBD1	.	CASSRDRDYNEQFF	TGCGCCAGCAGCCGGGACAGGGACTACAATGAGCAGTTCTTC
TRBV6-5	TRBJ1-6	TRBD1	.	CASSRSGQGASPLHF	TGTGCCAGCAGTCGTTCGGGACAGGGGGCTTCACCCCTCCACTTT
TRBV27	TRBJ1-6	TRBD1	.	CASSFAGQLNSPLHF	TGTGCCAGCAGTTTTGCGGGACAGCTTAATTCACCCCTCCACTTT
TRBV7-3	TRBJ2-5	.	.	CASSLTGGLQETQYF	TGTGCCAGCAGCTTAACTGGAGGCCTCCAAGAGACCCAGTACTTC
TRBV11-2	TRBJ1-1	.	.	CASSLGQALMNTEAFF	TGTGCCAGCAGCTTAGGTCAGGCCCTAATGAACACTGAAGCTTTCTTT
TRBV5-1	TRBJ2-7	TRBD2	.	CASISLAENYEQYF	TGCGCCAGCATTTCGCTAGCGGAAAACTACGAGCAGTACTTC
TRBV29-1	TRBJ2-5	.	.	CSVEVREETQYF	TGCAGCGTTGAGGTCAGGGAAGAGACCCAGTACTTC
TRBV6-1	TRBJ2-7	TRBD1	once	CASILGQHYTYEQYF	TGTGCCAGCATCCTGGGACAGCACTACACCTACGAGCAGTACTTC
TRBV5-5	TRBJ1-2	TRBD1	.	CASSTDRPLGNYGYTF	TGTGCCAGCAGCACGGACAGGCCTCTGGGAAACTATGGCTACACCTTC
TRBV10-2	TRBJ1-1	TRBD1	.	CASSEPDRGSSTEAFF	TGCGCCAGCAGTGAGCCCGACAGGGGCTCGTCCACTGAAGCTTTCTTT
TRBV27	TRBJ1-4	.	.	CASSPTTVATNEKLFF	TGTGCCAGCAGTCCTACAACAGTCGCGACTAATGAAAAACTGTTTTTT
TRBV4-1	TRBJ1-2	.	.	CASSQAGGYGYTF	TGCGCCAGCAGCCAAGCAGGAGGCTATGGCTACACCTTC
TRBV12-5	TRBJ1-1	.	.	CASGLVLGSGGNTEAFF	TGTGCTAGTGGTTTGGTACTAGGGAGCGGTGGGAACACTGAAGCTTTCTTT
TRBV29-1	TRBJ1-2	TRBD1	.	CSVEETGGYGYTF	TGCAGCGTTGAGGAGACAGGGGGCTATGGCTACACCTTC
TRBV18	TRBJ1-1	.	.	CASSPPGGNTEAFF	TGTGCCAGCTCACCACCGGGGGGGAACACTGAAGCTTTCTTT
TRBV7-6	TRBJ2-1	TRBD2	.	CASSFRTRYNEQFF	TGTGCCAGCAGCTTCAGGACTAGGTACAATGAGCAGTTCTTC
TRBV18	TRBJ1-4	TRBD1	few	CASSPQGAEKLFF	TGTGCCAGCTCACCACAGGGGGCTGAAAAACTGTTTTTT
TRBV7-3	TRBJ2-2	.	.	CASSLRRGPNTGELFF	TGTGCCAGCAGCTTAAGGAGGGGGCCGAACACCGGGGAGCTGTTTTTT
TRBV15	TRBJ2-7	TRBD1	.	CATSRAYYRGRNEQYF	TGTGCCACCAGCAGAGCCTACTACAGGGGGCGAAACGAGCAGTACTTC
TRBV27	TRBJ2-2	.	.	CASRPQGGTGELFF	TGTGCCAGCAGACCCCAGGGGGGCACCGGGGAGCTGTTTTTT
TRBV30	TRBJ2-1	.	once	CALNYGNEQFF	TGTGCCTTGAACTATGGAAATGAGCAGTTCTTC
TRBV7-8	TRBJ2-7	.	.	CASSAPGPQPAWDEQYF	TGTGCCAGTAGCGCCCCAGGCCCACAGCCGGCTTGGGACGAGCAGTACTTC
TRBV7-3	TRBJ2-3	.	.	CASSFLGRSQYF	TGTGCCAGCAGCTTTCTCGGTCGGTCGCAGTATTTT
TRBV4-1	TRBJ2-1	TRBD2	.	CASSQTSGTFEQFF	TGCGCCAGCAGCCAGACTAGCGGGACCTTTGAGCAGTTCTTC
TRBV7-3	TRBJ2-2	TRBD2	.	CASSLWTSGGTGELFF	TGTGCCAGCAGCCTCTGGACTAGCGGTGGAACCGGGGAGCTGTTTTTT
TRBV7-9	TRBJ2-3	TRBD2	.	CSSSLTTSVGTQYF	TGTTCCAGCAGCTTAACAACTAGCGTTGGTACGCAGTATTTT
TRBV9	TRBJ1-2	TRBD1	.	CASSDRQGSNYGYTF	TGTGCCAGCAGCGACAGACAGGGATCTAACTATGGCTACACCTTC
TRBV7-3	TRBJ2-3	TRBD2	.	CASSLTSGDFNTQYF	TGTGCCAGCAGCTTAACAAGCGGGGACTTTAATACGCAGTATTTT
TRBV7-2	TRBJ1-2	.	.	CASSLGDKAYGYTF	TGTGCCAGCAGCTTAGGGGACAAAGCTTATGGCTACACCTTC
TRBV7-9	TRBJ2-1	TRBD2	.	CASSFPRLAGGHSYNEQFF	TGTGCCAGCAGCTTCCCCAGACTAGCGGGGGGGCATTCCTACAATGAGCAGTTCTTC
TRBV5-4	TRBJ2-7	TRBD2	once	CASKTSGGSYEQYF	TGTGCCAGCAAAACTAGCGGGGGATCCTACGAGCAGTACTTC
TRBV7-9	TRBJ1-6	TRBD1	.	CASSSYSGTGVSPLHF	TGTGCCAGCAGCTCCTACTCCGGGACAGGGGTATCACCCCTCCACTTT
TRBV18	TRBJ2-7	TRBD1	.	CASSQGQGAYEQYF	TGTGCCAGCTCGCAGGGACAGGGGGCCTACGAGCAGTACTTC
TRBV13	TRBJ2-1	TRBD2	.	CASSFLRGSGVNEQFF	TGTGCCAGCAGCTTTCTTCGTGGGAGCGGGGTGAATGAGCAGTTCTTC
TRBV30	TRBJ2-3	.	.	CAWSVFLADTQYF	TGTGCCTGGAGTGTTTTCCTAGCGGATACGCAGTATTTT
TRBV30	TRBJ2-2	.	.	CAWSREAGELFF	TGTGCCTGGAGTAGGGAGGCCGGGGAGCTGTTTTTT
TRBV5-6	TRBJ2-7	TRBD2	.	CASSLVAGPYEQYF	TGTGCCAGCAGCTTGGTAGCGGGACCCTACGAGCAGTACTTC
TRBV6-6	TRBJ1-2	.	.	CASSSDLGDYYGYTF	TGTGCCAGCAGCTCGGACCTTGGGGACTACTATGGCTACACCTTC
TRBV30	TRBJ2-7	.	.	CAWSVGGLIYEQYF	TGTGCCTGGAGTGTGGGGGGGCTAATCTACGAGCAGTACTTC
TRBV27	TRBJ1-4	.	.	CASSLAGVPTNEKLFF	TGTGCCAGCAGTTTAGCGGGGGTTCCAACTAATGAAAAACTGTTTTTT